The 27 T cell receptor beta chains reported below all come from one sample, sequenced in a study of low-dose radiotherapy and immunotherapy resistance in tumors. Priming of first-strand cDNA relied on TRAV- and TRBV-specific primers (covering alpha and beta chains). The authors ran about 21 PCR cycles to amplify TCRs with a constant-region primer and V-primer adapter. A single record per CDR3 protein comes from TCRdb applying MiXCR to the reads. The sample contains fewer than 90,000 distinct CDR3 sequences, approximately 20% of which appear only once. This sample's time point: before trial treatment. Sequenced material: PBMCs, taken before treatment. The receptor source for this set is a male donor with prostate cancer.

Many counts were recorded for this clonotype. The genes are TRBV6-5 and TRBJ2-1, with a possible D match to TRBD2 (6 bases). Germline lookup yields CDR1 MNHEY and CDR2 SVGAGI. V was shortened by 6 bases and J by 6 bases, with 15 bases between the two germline ends. The CDR3 length is 14 residues. The CDR3 sequence is CASRNPGLANEQFF. CDR3 DNA sequence: TGTGCCAGCAGAAATCCGGGACTCGCCAATGAGCAGTTCTTC.

The chain is built from TRBV6-1 and TRBJ1-1, with D perhaps matching TRBD1 (6 bases). V dropped 7 bases and J dropped 5 bases, with 14 bases sitting between them. This CDR3 spans 13 amino acids. Germline V lookup: CDR1 MNHNS, CDR2 SASEGT. The DNA for the CDR3 is TGTGCCAGCAACCAGGGGTGGGGTACTGAAGCTTTCTTT. Encoded protein: CASNQGWGTEAFF.

This clonotype has a count of ten or more. The chain couples TRBV20-1 to TRBJ1-3, with D perhaps TRBD1 (6 bases). Trimming left V 6 bases short and J 4 bases short, with 13 bases between. From germline, CDR1 is DFQATT and CDR2 SNEGSKA (reference sequence). The CDR3 has 13 residues. The CDR3 is CSAEGEFGNTIYF. The CDR3 DNA sequence: TGCAGTGCCGAGGGGGAATTCGGAAACACCATATATTTT.

The table lists this clonotype with many counts. The chain recombines TRBV29-1 with TRBJ2-1; 8 positions match TRBD2. Germline V gives CDR1 SQVTM, CDR2 ANQGSEA. J gave up 0 bases and V 2 bases, and 12 bases lay outside the gene matches. The CDR3 has 18 amino acids. The CDR3 nucleotides are TGCAGCGTTGAATCCCCGATCTCTCGGGAGGGCTCCTACAATGAGCAGTTCTTC. It encodes CSVESPISREGSYNEQFF.

The table lists this clonotype with many counts. This chain links TRBV14 with TRBJ2-3; TRBD2 agrees at 8 bases. The CDR3 is 16 amino acids. From germline, CDR1 is SGHDN and CDR2 FVKESK. Trimming cost V 0 bases and J 5 bases; bases outside gene matches: 7. Here the CDR3 reads CASSQDTWREVDTQYF. CDR3 nucleotide sequence: TGTGCCAGCAGCCAAGATACGTGGCGGGAGGTAGATACGCAGTATTTT.

This clonotype was recorded at least ten times. The chain employs TRBV9 and TRBJ2-3; 8 bases match TRBD2. V lost 4 bases, J lost 2 bases, and 9 bases stayed unmatched. Germline V gene data show CDR1 as SGDLS and CDR2 as YYNGEE. The CDR3 covers 16 residues. The CDR3 bases are TGTGCCAGCAGCCCGTGGGGCGGGGGGTCCACAGATACGCAGTATTTT. Encoded protein: CASSPWGGGSTDTQYF.

This clonotype was counted at least ten times. This rearrangement joins TRBV4-3 to TRBJ2-2; tentative D call: TRBD1 (6 bases). Germline loops: CDR1 LGHNA, CDR2 YSLEER. The CDR3 runs to 19 residues. The V end was cut by 4 bases, the J end by 4 bases, with 25 bases between. DNA for the CDR3: TGCGCCAGCAGCCGGGACCCAGGCGGCAACAGGGTTGGCACCGGGGAGCTGTTTTTT. Protein sequence: CASSRDPGGNRVGTGELFF.

Ten or more counts support this clonotype. A read error may produce the germline difference seen at one junction end. V gene TRBV7-2 combines with J gene TRBJ2-7, with 10 bases aligning to TRBD2. The CDR3 contains 14 residues. Germline assignment: CDR1 SGHTA and CDR2 FQGNSA. This CDR3 reads CASSLAGADYEQYF. The CDR3, as DNA: TGTGCCAGCAGCCTAGCGGGGGCCGACTACGAGCAGTACTTC.

In its sample, this clonotype was seen many times. The rearrangement uses TRBV7-2 and TRBJ1-2, with D unresolved. The CDR3 runs 14 residues. V gave up 5 bases and J gave up 5 bases, with 15 bases separating them. Germline-derived CDR1 and CDR2 are SGHTA and FQGNSA. DNA for the CDR3: TGTGCCAGCAGCCCTTCCGGCAGCCTTTATGGCTACACCTTC. Its protein product is CASSPSGSLYGYTF.

This clonotype was counted many times. The gene calls are TRBV7-2 and TRBJ2-1; no reliable D call. In germline, CDR1 is SGHTA, CDR2 FQGNSA. The CDR3 consists of 11 residues. V gave up 5 bases and J gave up 9 bases, with 8 bases separating them. The CDR3 reads CASSQSVEQFF. For the CDR3, the DNA is TGTGCCAGCAGCCAATCGGTTGAGCAGTTCTTC.

This clonotype was recorded only once. A far larger clone is just one base off, so this is likely a read error. This sequence joins TRBV18 and TRBJ2-7; tentative D call: TRBD2 (5 bases). Germline V gene data show CDR1 as KGHSH and CDR2 as LQKENI. The germline V and J ends were trimmed by 3 bases and 7 bases, with 13 bases remaining between them. The CDR3 covers 13 residues. CDR3 amino acids: CASSPPDYNEQYF. CDR3 nucleotide sequence: TGTGCCAGCTCACCGCCAGACTACAATGAGCAGTACTTC.

This clonotype was recorded at least ten times. This chain links TRBV27 with TRBJ2-5; D gene ambiguous. Germline CDR1 MNHEY, CDR2 SMNVEV (reference sequence). The V and J ends lost 5 bases and 0 bases respectively, with 7 bases between them. The CDR3 totals 13 residues. The CDR3 DNA follows: TGTGCCAGCAGTATAATCTACCAAGAGACCCAGTACTTC. Translated: CASSIIYQETQYF.

This clonotype was seen at least ten times. The genes are TRBV14 and TRBJ2-5; no clear D gene. V lost 1 base, J lost 5 bases, and 5 bases lay in between. The CDR3 totals 12 residues. The V gene's germline CDR1 is SGHDN and CDR2 FVKESK. DNA of the CDR3: TGTGCCAGCAGCCAAGTATGGGAGACCCAGTACTTC. Its translation is CASSQVWETQYF.

This clonotype was counted many times. This chain uses TRBV19 with TRBJ2-1; D possibly corresponds to TRBD1 (6 bases). This CDR3 is 11 amino acids long. The germline V gene encodes CDR1 LNHDA and CDR2 SQIVND (reference sequence). V was pared by 4 bases and J by 15 bases, with 13 bases between. CDR3 loop: CASSNHRVPFF. CDR3 DNA sequence: TGTGCCAGTAGTAACCACAGGGTTCCGTTCTTC.

The chain carries TRBV6-1 and TRBJ2-7, with 12 bases identical to TRBD2. The CDR3 runs 17 residues. CDR1 is MNHNS, CDR2 SASEGT, per germline. Trimming cost V 2 bases and J 5 bases; bases outside gene matches: 10. The CDR3 spells CASSELAGGVVAHEQYF. In DNA, the CDR3 is TGTGCCAGCAGTGAACTAGCGGGAGGGGTGGTAGCGCACGAGCAGTACTTC.

This clonotype was counted many times. The chain links TRBV3-1 to TRBJ2-1; 11 nucleotides match TRBD2. V shed 2 bases, J shed 9 bases, and the junction held 9 bases outside the gene matches. Germline lookup yields CDR1 LGHDT and CDR2 YNNKEL (reference sequence). This CDR3 region has 16 residues. The CDR3 DNA is TGTGCCAGCAGCCAAAATATACTAGCGGGGGTTAGTGAGCAGTTCTTC. Its translation: CASSQNILAGVSEQFF.

Note on this clonotype: Only one base separates this from a far larger clonotype, so it likely reflects a read error. The chain employs TRBV29-1 and TRBJ2-7; tentative D call: TRBD1 (6 bases). Germline V lookup: CDR1 SQVTM, CDR2 ANQGSEA. Trimming shortened V by 3 bases and J by 7 bases, and 19 bases separated the two germline ends. This CDR3 region has 14 residues. The CDR3, as DNA: TGCAGCGTTGATCGGGGTAGCAGGGGCGGTGAGCAGTACTTC. Translating it yields CSVDRGSRGGEQYF.

The sample holds many counts of this clonotype. This sequence joins TRBV12-3 or TRBV12-4 and TRBJ2-1, with 10 bases lining up with TRBD1. The CDR3 length is 16 residues. With 5 bases clipped from V and 7 bases from J, the junction kept 11 bases outside the gene matches. The CDR3: CASSPDRGPWGNEQFF. CDR3 coding DNA: TGTGCCAGCAGTCCCGACAGGGGGCCATGGGGGAATGAGCAGTTCTTC.

This clonotype was detected once. Only one base separates this from a far larger clonotype, so it likely reflects a read error. The chain links TRBV5-1 to TRBJ2-7, with D possibly matching TRBD2 (5 bases). The CDR3 runs 16 residues. The ends were cut back, 0 bases at V and 7 bases at J, with 20 bases in the middle. Looked up from germline, CDR1 is SGHRS and CDR2 is YFSETQ. The CDR3 DNA is TGCGCCAGCAGCTTGGGGGAGACGGCATCCTACAATGAGCAGTACTTC. It encodes CASSLGETASYNEQYF.

This clonotype has at least ten counts. The V and J genes are TRBV7-2 and TRBJ2-7; 8 bases fit TRBD1. There are 13 residues in the CDR3. V shed 5 bases, J shed 7 bases, and the junction held 7 bases outside the gene matches. Germline loops: CDR1 SGHTA, CDR2 FQGNSA. The CDR3 coding sequence is TGTGCCAGCAGCGCCGGGACAGGTTATGAGCAGTACTTC. It translates to CASSAGTGYEQYF.

In its sample, this clonotype was seen a few times. This chain links TRBV5-1 with TRBJ2-3; D gene unclear. Per germline, CDR1 SGHRS and CDR2 YFSETQ. The CDR3 extends over 12 amino acids. Trimming left V 4 bases short and J 5 bases short, with 8 bases between. The CDR3 DNA reads as TGCGCCAGCAGCGAAGACGGAGATACGCAGTATTTT. This gives the protein CASSEDGDTQYF. The full variable domain, with the rest looked up from reference TRBV5-1 and TRBJ2-3, is KAGVTQTPRYLIKTRGQQVTLSCSPISGHRSVSWYQQTPGQGLQFLFEYFSETQRNKGNFPGRFSGRQFSNSRSEMNVSTLELGDSALYLCASSEDGDTQYFGPGTRLTVL.

For this clonotype: It differs at one base from a far larger clone, so likely a read error. The V call is TRBV5-8, the J call TRBJ2-3; D gene ambiguous. Germline CDR1 and CDR2: SGHTS and YDEGEE. V was shortened by 4 bases and J by 0 bases, with 12 bases between the two germline ends. The CDR3 contains 15 residues. The chain's CDR3 is CASSPLRVSTDTQYF. The CDR3, as DNA: TGTGCCAGCAGCCCCCTCAGAGTTAGCACAGATACGCAGTATTTT.

The chain couples TRBV7-9 to TRBJ2-7; TRBD2 matches at 10 bases. J gave up 7 bases and V 2 bases, and 11 bases lay outside the gene matches. This CDR3 spans 16 amino acids. CDR1 SEHNR and CDR2 FQNEAQ come from the germline V gene (reference sequence). The DNA for the CDR3 is TGTGCCAGCAGCTTAAAATGGAGCGGGGGGGCTGGAGAGCAGTACTTC. It is translated as CASSLKWSGGAGEQYF.

This clonotype was observed many times. The chain links TRBV7-6 to TRBJ2-1, with TRBD1 identical over 7 bases. V gave up 4 bases and J gave up 6 bases; unmatched junction bases: 9. The CDR3 contains 15 residues. Germline values: CDR1 SGHVS, CDR2 FNYEAQ. Written as DNA, the CDR3 is TGTGCCAGCAGCTACCGACAGGGATCACTCAATGAGCAGTTCTTC. This encodes CASSYRQGSLNEQFF.

This clonotype was seen many times. The chain combines TRBV5-1 with TRBJ2-7; 7 positions agree with TRBD1. CDR3 size: 13 residues. After removal of 4 bases from V and 3 bases from J, the junction contained 4 bases not matched to a gene. The V gene's germline CDR1 is SGHRS and CDR2 YFSETQ. The CDR3 region is CASSQGQFYEQYF. The CDR3 coding sequence is TGCGCCAGCAGCCAGGGACAGTTCTACGAGCAGTACTTC. The full variable domain, with the rest looked up from reference TRBV5-1 and TRBJ2-7, is KAGVTQTPRYLIKTRGQQVTLSCSPISGHRSVSWYQQTPGQGLQFLFEYFSETQRNKGNFPGRFSGRQFSNSRSEMNVSTLELGDSALYLCASSQGQFYEQYFGPGTRLTVT.

This clonotype was detected ten times or more. The chain is built from TRBV30 and TRBJ2-3; D is unclear. This CDR3 is built from 13 residues. V was shortened by 6 bases and J by 2 bases, with 12 bases between the two germline ends. Germline CDR1 reads GTSNPN; CDR2 reads SVGIG (reference sequence). The CDR3 loop is CACAGSYTDTQYF. The CDR3 DNA is TGTGCCTGTGCCGGGTCTTACACAGATACGCAGTATTTT.

This clonotype was observed many times. Written as DNA, the CDR3 is TGTGCCAGCAGTCCGCAAGGGTCAACTAATGAAAAACTGTTTTTT. Its translation: CASSPQGSTNEKLFF. V usage is TRBV12-3 or TRBV12-4 and J usage is TRBJ1-4; no reliable D call. V shed 5 bases and J shed 0 bases, with 10 bases lying between them. The CDR3 length is 15 residues.